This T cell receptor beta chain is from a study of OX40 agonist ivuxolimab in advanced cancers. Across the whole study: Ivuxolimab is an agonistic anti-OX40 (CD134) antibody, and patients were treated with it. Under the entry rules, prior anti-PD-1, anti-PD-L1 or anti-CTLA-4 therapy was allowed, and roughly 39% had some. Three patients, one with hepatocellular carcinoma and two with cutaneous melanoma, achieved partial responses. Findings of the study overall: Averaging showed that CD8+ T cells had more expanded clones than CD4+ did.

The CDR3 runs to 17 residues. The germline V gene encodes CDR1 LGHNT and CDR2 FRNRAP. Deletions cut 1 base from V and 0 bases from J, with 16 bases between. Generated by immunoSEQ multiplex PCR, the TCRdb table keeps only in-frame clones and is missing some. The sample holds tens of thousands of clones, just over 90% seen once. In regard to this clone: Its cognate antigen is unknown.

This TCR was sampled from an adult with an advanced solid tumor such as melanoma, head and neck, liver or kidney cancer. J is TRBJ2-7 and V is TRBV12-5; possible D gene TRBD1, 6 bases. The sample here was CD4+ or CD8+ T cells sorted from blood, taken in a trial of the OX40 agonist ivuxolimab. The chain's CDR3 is CASGLEPDSITSYEQYF. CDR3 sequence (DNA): TGTGCTAGTGGTTTGGAACCGGACAGTATAACCTCCTACGAGCAGTACTTC. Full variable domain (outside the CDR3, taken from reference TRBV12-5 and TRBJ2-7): DARVTQTPRHKVTEMGQEVTMRCQPILGHNTVFWYRQTMMQGLELLAYFRNRAPLDDSGMPKDRFSAEMPDATLATLKIQPSEPRDSAVYFCASGLEPDSITSYEQYFGPGTRLTVT.